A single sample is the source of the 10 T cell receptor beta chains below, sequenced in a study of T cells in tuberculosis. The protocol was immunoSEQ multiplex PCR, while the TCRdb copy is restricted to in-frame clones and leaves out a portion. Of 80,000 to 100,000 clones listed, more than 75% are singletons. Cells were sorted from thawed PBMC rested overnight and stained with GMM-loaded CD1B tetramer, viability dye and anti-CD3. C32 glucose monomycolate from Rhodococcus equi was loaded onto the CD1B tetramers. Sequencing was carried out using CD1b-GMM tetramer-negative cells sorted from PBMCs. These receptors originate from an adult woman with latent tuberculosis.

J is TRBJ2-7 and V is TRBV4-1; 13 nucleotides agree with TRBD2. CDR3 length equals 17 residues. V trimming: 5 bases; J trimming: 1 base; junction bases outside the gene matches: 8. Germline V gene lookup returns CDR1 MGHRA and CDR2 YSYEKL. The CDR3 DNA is TGCGCCAGCAGCTTCAGACTAGCGGGGGGTGAGTCCTACGAGCAGTACTTC. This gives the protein CASSFRLAGGESYEQYF.

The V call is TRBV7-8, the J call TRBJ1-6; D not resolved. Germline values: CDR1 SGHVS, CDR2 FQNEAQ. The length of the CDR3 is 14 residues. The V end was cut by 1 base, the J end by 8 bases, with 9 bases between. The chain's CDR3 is CASSLDPSDSPLHF. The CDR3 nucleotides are TGTGCCAGCAGCTTAGATCCTTCCGATTCACCCCTCCACTTT.

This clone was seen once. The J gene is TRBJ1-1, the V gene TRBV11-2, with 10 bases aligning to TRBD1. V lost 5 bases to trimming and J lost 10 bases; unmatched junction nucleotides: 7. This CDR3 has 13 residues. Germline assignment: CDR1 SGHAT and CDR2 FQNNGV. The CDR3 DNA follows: TGTGCCAGCAGCCCGCGGACAGGGGGGACAGCTTTCTTT. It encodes CASSPRTGGTAFF.

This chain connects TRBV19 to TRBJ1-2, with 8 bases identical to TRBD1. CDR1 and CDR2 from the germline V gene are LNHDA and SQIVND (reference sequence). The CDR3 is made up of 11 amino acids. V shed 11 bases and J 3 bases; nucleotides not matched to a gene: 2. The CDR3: CALQGDYGYTF. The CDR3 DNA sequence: TGTGCCTTACAGGGGGACTATGGCTACACCTTC.

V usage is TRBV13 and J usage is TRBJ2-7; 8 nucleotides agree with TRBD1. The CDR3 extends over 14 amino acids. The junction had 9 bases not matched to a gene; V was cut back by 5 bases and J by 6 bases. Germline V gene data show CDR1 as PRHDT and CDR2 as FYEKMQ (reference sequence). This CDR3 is CASSDRGIVGEQYF. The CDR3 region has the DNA TGTGCCAGCAGCGACAGGGGAATAGTCGGCGAGCAGTACTTC.

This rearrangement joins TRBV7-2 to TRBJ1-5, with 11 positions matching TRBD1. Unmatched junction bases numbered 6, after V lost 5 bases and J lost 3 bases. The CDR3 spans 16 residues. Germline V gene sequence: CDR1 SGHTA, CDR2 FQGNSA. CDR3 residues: CASSPRTGGVNQPQHF. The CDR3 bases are TGTGCCAGCAGCCCCAGGACAGGGGGCGTCAATCAGCCCCAGCATTTT. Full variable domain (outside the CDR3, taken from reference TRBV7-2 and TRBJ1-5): GAGVSQSPSNKVTEKGKDVELRCDPISGHTALYWYRQSLGQGLEFLIYFQGNSAPDKSGLPSDRFSAERTGGSVSTLTIQRTQQEDSAVYLCASSPRTGGVNQPQHFGDGTRLSIL.

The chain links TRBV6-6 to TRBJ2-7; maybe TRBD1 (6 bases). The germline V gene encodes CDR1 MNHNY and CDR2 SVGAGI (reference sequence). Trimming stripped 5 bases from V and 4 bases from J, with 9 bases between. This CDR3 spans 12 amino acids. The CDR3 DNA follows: TGTGCCAGCAGTCAAGGACAGTACGAGCAGTACTTC. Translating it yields CASSQGQYEQYF.

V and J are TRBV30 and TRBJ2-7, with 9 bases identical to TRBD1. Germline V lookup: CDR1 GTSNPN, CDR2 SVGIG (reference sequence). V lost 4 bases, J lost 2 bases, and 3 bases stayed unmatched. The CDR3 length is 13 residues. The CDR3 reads CAWKDRGTYEQYF. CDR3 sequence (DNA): TGTGCCTGGAAAGACAGGGGGACCTACGAGCAGTACTTC.

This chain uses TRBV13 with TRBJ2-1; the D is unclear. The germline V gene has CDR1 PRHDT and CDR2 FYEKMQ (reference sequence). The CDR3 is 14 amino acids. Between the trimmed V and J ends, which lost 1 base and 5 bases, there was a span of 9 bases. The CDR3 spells CASSLAQEDNEQFF. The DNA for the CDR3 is TGTGCCAGCAGCTTAGCCCAGGAAGACAATGAGCAGTTCTTC. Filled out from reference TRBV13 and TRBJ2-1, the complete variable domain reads AAGVIQSPRHLIKEKRETATLKCYPIPRHDTVYWYQQGPGQDPQFLISFYEKMQSDKGSIPDRFSAQQFSDYHSELNMSSLELGDSALYFCASSLAQEDNEQFFGPGTRLTVL.

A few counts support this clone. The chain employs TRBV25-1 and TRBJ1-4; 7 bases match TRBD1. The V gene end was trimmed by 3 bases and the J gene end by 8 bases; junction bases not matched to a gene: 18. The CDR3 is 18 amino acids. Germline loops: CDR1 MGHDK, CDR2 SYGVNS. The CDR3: CASSDSDGRGLGGEKLFF. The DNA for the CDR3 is TGTGCCAGCAGTGATTCCGACGGCAGGGGGTTAGGGGGAGAAAAACTGTTTTTT.